The 7 T cell receptor beta chains below all came from one sample that was sequenced in a study of blood T cells in healthy people across ages. A second PCR, run for roughly 7 to 12 cycles, used a sample-barcoded 5' primer plus a J-beta primer mix. MiXCR, run by TCRdb on the 5' RACE reads, gives a single entry per CDR3 protein. The top ten hold 3.5% to 4% of the sample, which has 600,000 to 800,000 distinct CDR3 sequences, approximately 21% seen once. Sequencing used blood. The receptors were gathered from a man between 65 and 80 years old in good health.

V usage is TRBV6-6 and J usage is TRBJ2-1; D is unclear. Germline V CDR1 and CDR2: MNHNY, SVGAGI (reference sequence). V lost 0 bases and J 7 bases, leaving 10 bases between the germline ends. This CDR3 is 14 amino acids long. CDR3 in amino acids: CASSYSLRINEQFF. CDR3 in DNA: TGTGCCAGCAGTTACTCGCTGAGAATTAATGAGCAGTTCTTC.

This clonotype was seen a handful of times. The chain combines TRBV5-5 with TRBJ1-3, with TRBD1 as a possible D gene (6 bases). The CDR3 totals 14 residues. Trimming removed 4 bases at V and 4 bases at J, with 12 bases between. CDR1 is SGHKS and CDR2 is YYEKEE in the germline V gene (reference sequence). The CDR3 coding sequence is TGTGCCAGCAGCCTTGGGACAAAAGGAAACACCATATATTTT. It is translated as CASSLGTKGNTIYF. Complete variable domain (other parts from reference TRBV5-5 and TRBJ1-3): DAGVTQSPTHLIKTRGQQVTLRCSPISGHKSVSWYQQVLGQGPQFIFQYYEKEERGRGNFPDRFSARQFPNYSSELNVNALLLGDSALYLCASSLGTKGNTIYFGEGSWLTVV.

Only a few counts were recorded for this clonotype. This rearrangement joins TRBV24-1 to TRBJ2-1, with 8 bases matching TRBD2. Per germline, CDR1 KGHDR and CDR2 SFDVKD. The CDR3 spans 19 residues. V lost 2 bases to trimming and J lost 8 bases; unmatched junction nucleotides: 19. CDR3 bases: TGTGCCACCAGTGATTCCTCTGGACCAGCGGGAGACGGTGGTGATGAGCAGTTCTTC. Translation gives CATSDSSGPAGDGGDEQFF.

The chain combines TRBV3-1 with TRBJ1-2, with D uncertain. Trimming shortened V by 1 base and J by 0 bases, and 6 bases separated the two germline ends. The CDR3 sequence is 14 residues long. In germline, CDR1 is LGHDT, CDR2 YNNKEL (reference sequence). The CDR3 bases are TGTGCCAGCAGCCAAGGCCACCCTAACTATGGCTACACCTTC. Amino acid sequence: CASSQGHPNYGYTF.

The V and J genes are TRBV19 and TRBJ2-7; D is perhaps TRBD1 (6 bases). Germline CDR1 and CDR2: LNHDA and SQIVND (reference sequence). The CDR3 has 14 amino acids. V lost 4 bases, J lost 3 bases, and 13 bases lay in between. This chain's CDR3 is CASSTTGMGYEQYF. The CDR3 DNA reads TGTGCCAGTAGTACCACAGGGATGGGCTACGAGCAGTACTTC. Together with reference TRBV19 and TRBJ2-7, the CDR3 gives the full variable domain: DGGITQSPKYLFRKEGQNVTLSCEQNLNHDAMYWYRQDPGQGLRLIYYSQIVNDFQKGDIAEGYSVSREKKESFPLTVTSAQKNPTAFYLCASSTTGMGYEQYFGPGTRLTVT.

V usage is TRBV7-9 and J usage is TRBJ2-1; D is ambiguous. Per germline, CDR1 SEHNR and CDR2 FQNEAQ (reference sequence). Trimming took 6 bases from V and 7 from J, leaving 7 bases between them. There are 11 residues in the CDR3. The CDR3 protein is CASRGSNEQFF. The CDR3 DNA follows: TGTGCCAGCAGGGGATCGAATGAGCAGTTCTTC.

Only a few counts were recorded for this clonotype. V is TRBV7-9 and J is TRBJ1-1, with a possible D match to TRBD1 (5 bases). Germline CDR1 and CDR2: SEHNR and FQNEAQ (reference sequence). This CDR3 region has 14 residues. V gave up 5 bases and J gave up 5 bases, with 15 bases separating them. CDR3 protein: CASSPVRGMTEAFF. The CDR3 DNA sequence: TGTGCCAGCAGCCCGGTCCGGGGGATGACTGAAGCTTTCTTT.